This entry concerns a single TCR beta chain. This table comes from immunoSEQ multiplex PCR, and its TCRdb copy is limited to in-frame clones, with some not included. Counted here are about 77,000 clones, approximately 92% occurring once; the ten biggest clones make up approximately 6%. The germline V gene has CDR1 MNHEY and CDR2 SMNVEV (reference sequence). The CDR3 is 20 amino acids. V gave up 5 bases and J gave up 5 bases; unmatched junction bases: 25. The data originate from a study of control samples from healthy donors and cancer patients. Sequencing used blood. The chain links TRBV27 to TRBJ1-2; 8 positions agree with TRBD1. This TCR derives from a woman aged 60-75 years in good health. Here the CDR3 reads CASSRAPPGQGWVFQYGYTF. The CDR3, as DNA: TGTGCCAGCAGTCGAGCCCCCCCTGGACAGGGATGGGTTTTTCAGTATGGCTACACCTTC.